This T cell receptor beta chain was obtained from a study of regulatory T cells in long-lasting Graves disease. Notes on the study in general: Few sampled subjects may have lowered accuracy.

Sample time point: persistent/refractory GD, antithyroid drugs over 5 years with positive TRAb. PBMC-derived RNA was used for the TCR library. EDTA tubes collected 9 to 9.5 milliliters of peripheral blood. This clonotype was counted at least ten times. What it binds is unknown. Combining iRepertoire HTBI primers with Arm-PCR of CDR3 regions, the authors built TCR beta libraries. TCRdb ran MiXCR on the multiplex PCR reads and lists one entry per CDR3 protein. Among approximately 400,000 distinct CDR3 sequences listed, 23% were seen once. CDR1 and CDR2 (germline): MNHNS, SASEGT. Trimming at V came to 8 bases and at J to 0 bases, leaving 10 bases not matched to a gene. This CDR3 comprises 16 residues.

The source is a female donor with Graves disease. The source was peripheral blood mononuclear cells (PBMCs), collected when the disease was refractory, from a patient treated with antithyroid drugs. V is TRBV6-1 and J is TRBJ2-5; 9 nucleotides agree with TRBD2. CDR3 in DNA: TGTGCCAGCCTCGCCGGGATAGCGGGGGACCAAGAGACCCAGTACTTC. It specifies CASLAGIAGDQETQYF.